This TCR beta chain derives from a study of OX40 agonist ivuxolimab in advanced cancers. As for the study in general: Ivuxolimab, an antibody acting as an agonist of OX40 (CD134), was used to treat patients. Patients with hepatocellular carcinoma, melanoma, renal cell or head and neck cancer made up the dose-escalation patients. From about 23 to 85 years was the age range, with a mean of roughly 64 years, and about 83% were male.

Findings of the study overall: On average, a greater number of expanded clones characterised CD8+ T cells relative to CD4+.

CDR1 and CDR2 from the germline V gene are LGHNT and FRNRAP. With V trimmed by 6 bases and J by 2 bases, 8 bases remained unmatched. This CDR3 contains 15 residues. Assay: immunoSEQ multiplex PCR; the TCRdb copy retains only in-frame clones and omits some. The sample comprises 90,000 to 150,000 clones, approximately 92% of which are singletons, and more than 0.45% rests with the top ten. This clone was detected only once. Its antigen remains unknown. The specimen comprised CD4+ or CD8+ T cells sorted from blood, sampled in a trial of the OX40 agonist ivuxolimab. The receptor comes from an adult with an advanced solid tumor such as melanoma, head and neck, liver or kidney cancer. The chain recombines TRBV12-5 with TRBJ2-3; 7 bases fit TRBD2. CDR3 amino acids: CASGPGDYSTDTQYF. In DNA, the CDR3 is TGTGCTAGTGGCCCCGGGGACTACTCCACAGATACGCAGTATTTT.